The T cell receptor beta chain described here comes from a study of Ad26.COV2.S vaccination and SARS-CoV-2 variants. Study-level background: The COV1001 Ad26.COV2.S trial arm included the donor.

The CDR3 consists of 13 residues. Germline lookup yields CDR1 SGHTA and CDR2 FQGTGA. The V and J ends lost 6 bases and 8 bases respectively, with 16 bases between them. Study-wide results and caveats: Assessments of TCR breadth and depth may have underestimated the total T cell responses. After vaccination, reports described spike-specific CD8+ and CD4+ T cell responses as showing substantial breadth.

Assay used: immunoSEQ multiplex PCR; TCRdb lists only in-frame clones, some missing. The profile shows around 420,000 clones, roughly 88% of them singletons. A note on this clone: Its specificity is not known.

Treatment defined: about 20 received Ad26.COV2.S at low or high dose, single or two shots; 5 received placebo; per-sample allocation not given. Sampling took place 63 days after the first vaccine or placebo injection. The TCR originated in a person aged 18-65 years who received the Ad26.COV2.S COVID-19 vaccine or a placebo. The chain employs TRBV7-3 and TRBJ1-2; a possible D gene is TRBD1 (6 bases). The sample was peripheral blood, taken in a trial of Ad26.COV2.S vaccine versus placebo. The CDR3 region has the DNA TGTGCCAGCAGACCTGGGCCCCAGGGGGGCTACACCTTC. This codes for CASRPGPQGGYTF.